These 2 T cell receptor beta chains originate from one sample sequenced in a study of T cells in tumors after PD-1 blockade. Clones were read by immunoSEQ multiplex PCR, and TCRdb kept only the in-frame ones, dropping some. Of 10,000 to 15,000 clones in the sample, 55% to 80% were seen once. The starting material was tumor tissue, obtained before anti-PD-1 treatment. Receptors were obtained from a human donor with cutaneous squamous cell carcinoma.

This clone is medium-sized in the sample. The chain employs TRBV30 and TRBJ2-1; D gene ambiguous. Trimming stripped 3 bases from V and 8 bases from J, with 11 bases between. Germline V gene sequence: CDR1 GTSNPN, CDR2 SVGIG (reference sequence). The CDR3 covers 12 residues. The CDR3 DNA follows: TGTGCCTGGAGCCCTAATCGTGATGAGCAGTTCTTC. It encodes CAWSPNRDEQFF.

This rearrangement joins TRBV18 to TRBJ1-4, with D unresolved. The V end lost 3 bases, the J end lost 7 bases, and 15 bases lay between the germline ends. The CDR3 is made up of 15 amino acids. CDR1 and CDR2 from the germline V gene are KGHSH and LQKENI. The DNA of the CDR3 is TGTGCCAGCTCACCCCTGGAATTGGGCGGTGAAAAACTGTTTTTT. This translates into CASSPLELGGEKLFF.